This paragraph reports one T cell receptor beta chain. These data belong to a study of blood T cell repertoires in COVID-19. Study details: From the United States, Italy and Spain came samples of acute and convalescent COVID-19.

CDR3 size: 16 residues. Unmatched junction bases numbered 7, after V lost 6 bases and J lost 5 bases. CDR1 and CDR2 (germline): MNHNY, SVGAGI (reference sequence). Under the authors' procedure: Estimated nucleated cell counts came from reference gene primer amplification. The assay was immunoSEQ multiplex PCR, and TCRdb's table has in-frame clones only and misses some. From that table come the V and J calls and clone size; the DNA was used to work out D and trimming. The sample lists about 100,000 clones; about 86% were seen once. This clonotype was sampled from a human donor in a cohort sampled during active COVID-19. This chain uses TRBV6-6 with TRBJ2-2; 12 bases align to TRBD2. Sequenced: peripheral blood. The CDR3 spells CASRPTSGSRTGELFF. In DNA, the CDR3 is TGTGCCAGCAGACCGACTAGCGGGAGTAGGACCGGGGAGCTGTTTTTT.